A selection of T cell receptor beta chains follows, all from one sample in a study of cytomegalovirus exposure and HLA in healthy donors. Using immunoSEQ multiplex PCR, the repertoire was profiled, and TCRdb retains in-frame clones only, with some absent. The data hold 100,000 to 150,000 clones, with about 66% observed a single time. Input material: PBMCs. These receptors were taken from a young man in good health and CMV-seropositive. Both conserved end residues are part of each CDR3. D genes are given only for firm matches. Clone size is stated in some rows and not others, as once, few, many or a class when expanded.

TRBV5-1	NA	TRBJ1-1	NA	TGCGCCAGCAGCCCGTCCCGGGGATTGAACACTGAAGCTTTCTTT	CASSPSRGLNTEAFF
TRBV5-1	NA	TRBJ2-3	TRBD1	TGCGCCAGCAGCTCCGTATATCGAACAGGGGGAAGGGCAGATACGCAGTATTTT	CASSSVYRTGGRADTQYF
TRBV7-8	once	TRBJ2-1	NA	TGTGCCAGCAGCCCGCGGGACGGTGATCGGTATGAGCAGTTCTTC	CASSPRDGDRYEQFF
TRBV5-6	NA	TRBJ1-4	NA	TGTGCCAGCAGCACGATCATCCAGGGGCAAAATGAAAAACTGTTTTTT	CASSTIIQGQNEKLFF
TRBV28	NA	TRBJ2-7	NA	TGTGCCAGCGGAATACAGGGCCCAACCTACGAGCAGTACTTC	CASGIQGPTYEQYF
TRBV7-9	NA	TRBJ1-2	NA	TGTGCCAGCAGTTTTCAGACAGAGTCCTATGGCTACACCTTC	CASSFQTESYGYTF
TRBV18	NA	TRBJ2-2	TRBD2	TGTGCCAGCTCAGCCCTCAGCGGGAGGGGCGACGGGGAGCTGTTTTTT	CASSALSGRGDGELFF
TRBV19	NA	TRBJ1-2	NA	TGTGCCAGTAGTATACCCACAGGAGATTTTAACTATGGCTACACCTTC	CASSIPTGDFNYGYTF
TRBV6-6	once	TRBJ2-5	NA	TGTGCCAGCAGTTACTCCGGGGGAGAGACCCAGTACTTC	CASSYSGGETQYF
TRBV29-1	NA	TRBJ2-5	NA	TGCAGCGTTGGCAGAATAGAGACCCAGTACTTC	CSVGRIETQYF
TRBV27	once	TRBJ1-1	NA	TGTGCCAGCAGAGAGCACCTAAGATTTACTGAAGCTTTCTTT	CASREHLRFTEAFF
TRBV5-1	few	TRBJ1-2	TRBD1	TGCGCCAGCAGCTTGTCAAGCGTCGGGACAGGGAACTATGGCTACACCTTC	CASSLSSVGTGNYGYTF
TRBV4-3	few	TRBJ2-6	NA	TGCGCCAGCAGCCTGGCAGGGCTTCGATCTGGGGCCAACGTCCTGACTTTC	CASSLAGLRSGANVLTF
TRBV6-4	NA	TRBJ2-3	TRBD2	TGTGCCAGCATCGCTAGCGGGCTTCTCGCAGATACGCAGTATTTT	CASIASGLLADTQYF
TRBV7-2	NA	TRBJ1-2	TRBD1	TGTGCCAGCAGTTTCCGGGACAGGGGACTTGGCTACACCTTC	CASSFRDRGLGYTF
TRBV4-3	few	TRBJ2-5	NA	TGCGCCAGCAGCCAAGACATCCGGGACTCGAAAGAGACCCAGTACTTC	CASSQDIRDSKETQYF
TRBV7-9	NA	TRBJ2-7	TRBD2	TGTGCCAGCAGCTTAGCGGGGGCTAGCGGGAGTTCGGTCCCCTACGAGCAGTACTTC	CASSLAGASGSSVPYEQYF
TRBV6-1	few	TRBJ2-4	NA	TGTGCCAGCAGTGAGTTATATAGGGGAAGCATTCAGTACTTC	CASSELYRGSIQYF
TRBV10-3	NA	TRBJ1-1	NA	TGTGCCATCAGTGAGTCGATAGGGAGGAGCCGTGAAGCTTTCTTT	CAISESIGRSREAFF
TRBV29-1	NA	TRBJ2-7	NA	TGCAGCGTTGTTGGGGGGACCCGGGTGAGCTACGAGCAGTACTTC	CSVVGGTRVSYEQYF